This entry lists 19 T cell receptor beta chains sequenced from one sample in a study of T cell repertoires in aging, cancer and after chemotherapy. Multiplex touch-down PCR with TRB-A/B primers amplified rearranged V-D-J TRB sequences. TCRdb re-called the multiplex PCR reads with MiXCR, one entry per CDR3 protein. The sample lists some 8,200 distinct CDR3 sequences, less than 40% occurring once. Amplification of TCR beta used genomic DNA extracted from peripheral blood. Sequenced sample: blood. Receptors originate from a human donor in good health.

V usage is TRBV6-1 and J usage is TRBJ1-2; a possible D gene is TRBD1 (6 bases). V lost 7 bases to trimming and J lost 4 bases, with 16 bases between them. Germline V CDR1 and CDR2: MNHNS, SASEGT. CDR3 length: 14 residues. CDR3 nucleotide sequence: TGTGCCAGCAAGAAACAGGGAACGGCCTATGGCTACACCTTC. It codes for CASKKQGTAYGYTF.

About this clonotype itself: The junction departs from the called germline gene at one end, perhaps through a read error. The J gene is TRBJ2-3, the V gene TRBV6-1; D uncertain. CDR1 is MNHNS, CDR2 SASEGT, per germline. The CDR3 loop spans 15 amino acids. CDR3 amino acids: CTSSYSVTSTDTQYF. In nucleotides, the CDR3 is TGTACCAGCAGTTACTCTGTAACTAGCACAGATACGCAGTATTTT.

V gene TRBV5-1 combines with J gene TRBJ2-7; perhaps TRBD2 as D (5 bases). The CDR3 sequence is 12 residues long. The germline gives CDR1 SGHRS, CDR2 YFSETQ. V lost 7 bases to trimming and J lost 2 bases, with 10 bases between them. The CDR3 reads CASYAGPYEQYF. CDR3 DNA: TGCGCCAGCTACGCGGGTCCCTACGAGCAGTACTTC.

The chain recombines TRBV18 with TRBJ1-6; tentatively, D is TRBD1 (5 bases). Germline V gene sequence: CDR1 KGHSH, CDR2 LQKENI. The CDR3 length is 18 residues. Between the trimmed V and J ends, which lost 2 bases and 0 bases, there was a span of 14 bases. CDR3 protein: CASSPTGGGSSYNSPLHF. The CDR3 DNA reads as TGTGCCAGCTCACCAACGGGCGGGGGGAGCTCCTATAATTCACCCCTCCACTTT.

The V and J genes are TRBV15 and TRBJ1-2; D gene unclear. V was clipped by 8 bases and J by 1 base, with 17 bases between them. The germline V gene has CDR1 LNHNV and CDR2 YYDKDF (reference sequence). The CDR3 runs to 15 residues. This CDR3 is CATRELAADNYGYTF. In nucleotides, the CDR3 is TGTGCCACCCGGGAGCTGGCGGCAGATAACTATGGCTACACCTTC.

This clonotype is labeled as medium-sized. J is TRBJ2-2 and V is TRBV15; D gene ambiguous. V lost 5 bases and J lost 5, with 6 bases in between. The V gene's germline CDR1 is LNHNV and CDR2 YYDKDF (reference sequence). The CDR3 contains 12 residues. CDR3 residues: CATSFRTGELFF. In DNA, the CDR3 is TGTGCCACCAGCTTTCGAACCGGGGAGCTGTTTTTT.

The chain employs TRBV6-6 and TRBJ2-7; D is perhaps TRBD1 or TRBD2 (5 bases each). CDR1 MNHNY and CDR2 SVGAGI come from the germline V gene (reference sequence). CDR3 length equals 17 residues. Trimming pared 5 bases from V and 3 bases from J, leaving 23 bases between. The DNA for the CDR3 is TGTGCCAGCAGTGAAGGTGGGGGTTCTACAATCTACTACGAGCAGTACTTC. Its protein is CASSEGGGSTIYYEQYF.

This clonotype was detected only a few times. The rearrangement links TRBV27 to TRBJ1-1; perhaps TRBD1 as D (5 bases). This CDR3 comprises 11 residues. Between the trimmed V and J ends, which lost 9 bases and 8 bases, there was a span of 13 bases. Germline V gene lookup returns CDR1 MNHEY and CDR2 SMNVEV (reference sequence). In DNA form, the CDR3 reads TGTGCCAGTCGCGAGGGGAGCGAAGCTTTCTTT. Translated, it gives CASREGSEAFF.

The table lists this clonotype with a few counts. The chain links TRBV5-4 to TRBJ2-5; TRBD2 aligns across 8 bases. The CDR3 consists of 18 residues. The germline gives CDR1 SGHNT, CDR2 YYREEE (reference sequence). V was clipped by 0 bases and J by 7 bases; unmatched bases: 17. The CDR3 DNA follows: TGTGCCAGCAGCTTGGCTGGGTTGCTAGCGGGTATAAGGGGGACCCAGTACTTC. Translated, it gives CASSLAGLLAGIRGTQYF.

This sequence joins TRBV19 and TRBJ2-7; weak D call: TRBD1 (7 bases). Germline CDR1 is LNHDA and CDR2 is SQIVND (reference sequence). The CDR3 has 13 residues. Trimming cost V 9 bases and J 7 bases, with 19 bases left between them. The CDR3 DNA sequence: TGTGCCAGCAGCTCACAGGGGACTGGAGAGCAGTACTTC. The encoded protein is CASSSQGTGEQYF. Full variable domain (remainder filled in from reference TRBV19 and TRBJ2-7): DGGITQSPKYLFRKEGQNVTLSCEQNLNHDAMYWYRQDPGQGLRLIYYSQIVNDFQKGDIAEGYSVSREKKESFPLTVTSAQKNPTAFYLCASSSQGTGEQYFGPGTRLTVT.

This clonotype showed up just a few times. The chain joins TRBV12-3 or TRBV12-4 to TRBJ1-1; the D gene is possibly TRBD1 (5 bases). The CDR3 extends over 11 amino acids. Between the trimmed V and J ends, which lost 6 bases and 11 bases, there was a span of 13 bases. The CDR3 protein is CASSRDYEAFF. The CDR3 DNA reads as TGTGCCAGCAGCCGGGACTACGAGGCTTTCTTT.

This clonotype has only a few counts. V and J are TRBV6-1 and TRBJ1-2; no clear D. Trimming left V 5 bases short and J 0 bases short, with 10 bases between. The CDR3 extends over 14 amino acids. CDR1 is MNHNS, CDR2 SASEGT, per germline. CDR3 bases: TGTGCCAGCAGTATAAGTATTACTAACTATGGCTACACCTTC. Amino acids: CASSISITNYGYTF.

Sample share makes this clonotype medium-sized. The chain employs TRBV29-1 and TRBJ1-1; TRBD1 is a possible D gene (5 bases). The CDR3 extends over 11 amino acids. The V end lost 3 bases, the J end lost 7 bases, and 9 bases lay between the germline ends. Germline values: CDR1 SQVTM, CDR2 ANQGSEA. CDR3 nucleotide sequence: TGCAGCGTTGATCGGGGGGTTGAAGCTTTCTTT. Its protein is CSVDRGVEAFF.

This clonotype turned up a few times. The genes are TRBV6-2 or TRBV6-3 and TRBJ2-7; no clear D. Trimming pared 0 bases from V and 3 bases from J, leaving 3 bases between. This CDR3 is 12 amino acids long. The germline CDR1 and CDR2 sequences are MNHEY and SVGEGT. Here the CDR3 DNA reads TGTGCCAGCAGTTACTCTTACTACGAGCAGTACTTC. This codes for CASSYSYYEQYF.

The chain employs TRBV28 and TRBJ2-2; D might be TRBD1 (7 bases). From germline, CDR1 is MDHEN and CDR2 SYDVKM. The CDR3 length is 15 residues. Trimming removed 3 bases from V and 9 bases from J, with 17 bases in between. CDR3 loop: CASSFMSTGRRELFF. Written as DNA, the CDR3 is TGTGCCAGCAGTTTTATGTCGACAGGGAGGAGGGAGCTGTTTTTT.

This clonotype was seen a few times. This sequence joins TRBV27 and TRBJ2-7; 13 bases are shared with TRBD2. The CDR3 totals 19 residues. The germline CDR1 and CDR2 sequences are MNHEY and SMNVEV (reference sequence). V trimming: 5 bases; J trimming: 3 bases; junction bases outside the gene matches: 16. CDR3 bases: TGTGCCAGCAGTCCAGGACTAGCGGGGGTCTTCCTCGTAGGCTACGAGCAGTACTTC. Translated: CASSPGLAGVFLVGYEQYF.

This clonotype appeared a few times. The V and J genes are TRBV19 and TRBJ1-3; D possibly corresponds to TRBD1 (6 bases). Looked up from germline, CDR1 is LNHDA and CDR2 is SQIVND (reference sequence). The CDR3 loop spans 16 amino acids. V gave up 6 bases and J gave up 0 bases, with 15 bases separating them. The CDR3 region has the DNA TGTGCCAGTAGATTCCCCGGGGGCCACTCTGGAAACACCATATATTTT. Its translation: CASRFPGGHSGNTIYF.

Relative to its sample, this clonotype is medium-sized. This chain joins TRBV6-5 and TRBJ2-1; weak D call: TRBD2 (6 bases). The germline V and J ends were trimmed by 0 bases and 5 bases, with 11 bases remaining between them. CDR1 and CDR2 from the germline V gene are MNHEY and SVGAGI. The CDR3 totals 15 residues. In nucleotides, the CDR3 is TGTGCCAGCAGTTACTCGTGGCGGGGTAACAATGAGCAGTTCTTC. Translating gives CASSYSWRGNNEQFF.

Only a few counts were recorded for this clonotype. The rearrangement joins TRBV5-1 to TRBJ2-3, with 7 bases matching TRBD1. Unmatched junction bases numbered 6, after V lost 2 bases and J lost 0 bases. The CDR3 contains 16 residues. Germline V CDR1 and CDR2: SGHRS, YFSETQ. The CDR3, as DNA: TGCGCCAGCAGCTTAACAGGGGCTTCTAGCACAGATACGCAGTATTTT. This codes for CASSLTGASSTDTQYF. The full variable domain, in which reference TRBV5-1 and TRBJ2-3 provide the parts outside the CDR3, is KAGVTQTPRYLIKTRGQQVTLSCSPISGHRSVSWYQQTPGQGLQFLFEYFSETQRNKGNFPGRFSGRQFSNSRSEMNVSTLELGDSALYLCASSLTGASSTDTQYFGPGTRLTVL.